This T cell receptor beta chain appears in the sequencing data of a study of blood T cell repertoires in COVID-19. Study overall: PBMCs, B-cell-depleted T cells, or T cells provided the cDNA or gDNA that made up the material.

Produced via immunoSEQ multiplex PCR; TCRdb's table is partial and in-frame only. This table has roughly 150,000 clones, approximately 85% appearing once. This CDR3 is 15 amino acids long. V lost 0 bases to trimming and J lost 1 base, with 9 bases between them. Germline V lookup: CDR1 SEHNR, CDR2 FQNEAQ (reference sequence). The TCR was taken from a woman aged 55-75 years with COVID-19, enrolled during active disease. The gene calls are TRBV7-9 and TRBJ1-1; D not certain. Sequenced: peripheral blood. The CDR3 here is CASSLAVTTNTEAFF. The CDR3 DNA is TGTGCCAGCAGCTTAGCTGTGACAACGAACACTGAAGCTTTCTTT.